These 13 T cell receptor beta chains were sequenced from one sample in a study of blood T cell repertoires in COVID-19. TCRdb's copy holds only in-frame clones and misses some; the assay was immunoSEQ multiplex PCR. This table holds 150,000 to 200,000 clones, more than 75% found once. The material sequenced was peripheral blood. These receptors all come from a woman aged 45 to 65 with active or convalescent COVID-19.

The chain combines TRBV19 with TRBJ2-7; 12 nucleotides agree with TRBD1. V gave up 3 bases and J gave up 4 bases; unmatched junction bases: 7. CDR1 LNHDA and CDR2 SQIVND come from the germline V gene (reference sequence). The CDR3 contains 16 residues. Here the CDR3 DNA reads TGTGCCAGTAGTATTGCGGGACAGGGGGCGAAGTACGAGCAGTACTTC. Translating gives CASSIAGQGAKYEQYF.

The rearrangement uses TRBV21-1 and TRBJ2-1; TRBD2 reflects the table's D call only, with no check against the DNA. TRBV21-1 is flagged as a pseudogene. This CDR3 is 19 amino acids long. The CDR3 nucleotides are TGTGCCAGCAGCAAAAGGGGGAGGACTAGCGTGAGCTCCTACAATGAGCAGTTCTTC. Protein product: CASSKRGRTSVSSYNEQFF.

The CDR3 is CASSLDRGTNSPLHF. Here the CDR3 DNA reads TGTGCCAGCAGCTTAGACAGGGGTACCAATTCACCCCTCCACTTT. This chain links TRBV5-4 with TRBJ1-6, with 8 bases identical to TRBD1. The CDR3 spans 15 residues. With V trimmed by 2 bases and J by 7 bases, 5 bases remained unmatched. The V gene's germline CDR1 is SGHNT and CDR2 YYREEE (reference sequence).

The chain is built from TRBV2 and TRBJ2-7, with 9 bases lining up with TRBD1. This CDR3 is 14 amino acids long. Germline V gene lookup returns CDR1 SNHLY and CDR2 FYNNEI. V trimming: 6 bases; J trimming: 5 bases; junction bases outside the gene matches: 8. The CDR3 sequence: CASRTRDRAHEQYF. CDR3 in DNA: TGTGCCAGCAGGACCCGGGACAGGGCCCACGAGCAGTACTTC.

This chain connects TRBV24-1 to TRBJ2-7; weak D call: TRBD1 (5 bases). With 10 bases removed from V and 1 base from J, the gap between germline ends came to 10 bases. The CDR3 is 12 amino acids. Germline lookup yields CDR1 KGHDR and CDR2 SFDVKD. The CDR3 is CATQDNSYEQYF. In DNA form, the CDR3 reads TGTGCCACGCAGGACAATTCCTACGAGCAGTACTTC.

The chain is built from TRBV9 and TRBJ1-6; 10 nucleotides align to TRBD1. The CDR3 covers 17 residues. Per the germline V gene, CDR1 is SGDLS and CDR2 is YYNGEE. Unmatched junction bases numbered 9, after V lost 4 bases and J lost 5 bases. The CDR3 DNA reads TGTGCCAGCAGCCCCTCCCGGGACAGGGGAAATAATTCACCCCTCCACTTT. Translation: CASSPSRDRGNNSPLHF.

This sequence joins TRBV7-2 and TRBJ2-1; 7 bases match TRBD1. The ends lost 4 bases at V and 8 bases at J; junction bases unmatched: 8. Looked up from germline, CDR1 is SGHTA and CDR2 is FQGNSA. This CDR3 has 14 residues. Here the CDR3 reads CASSSDRARDEQFF. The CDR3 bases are TGTGCCAGCAGCTCAGACAGGGCAAGGGATGAGCAGTTCTTC.

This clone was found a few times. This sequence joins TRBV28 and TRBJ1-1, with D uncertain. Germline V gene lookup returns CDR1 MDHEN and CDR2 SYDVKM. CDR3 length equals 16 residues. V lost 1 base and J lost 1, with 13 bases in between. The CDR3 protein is CASSLSPSVRNTEAFF. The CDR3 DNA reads TGTGCCAGCAGTTTATCCCCCTCGGTACGGAACACTGAAGCTTTCTTT.

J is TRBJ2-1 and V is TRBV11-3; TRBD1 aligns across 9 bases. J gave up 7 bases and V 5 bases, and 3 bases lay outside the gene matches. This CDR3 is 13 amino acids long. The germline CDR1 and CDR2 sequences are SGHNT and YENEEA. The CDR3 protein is CASSPGQGNEQFF. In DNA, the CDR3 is TGTGCCAGCAGCCCCGGACAGGGGAATGAGCAGTTCTTC.

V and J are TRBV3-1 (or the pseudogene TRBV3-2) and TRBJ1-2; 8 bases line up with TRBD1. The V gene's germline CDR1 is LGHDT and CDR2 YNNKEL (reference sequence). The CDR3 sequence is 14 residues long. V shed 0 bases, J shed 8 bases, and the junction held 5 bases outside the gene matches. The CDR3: CASSQEAGGRGYTF. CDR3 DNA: TGTGCCAGCAGCCAAGAAGCAGGGGGCCGAGGCTACACCTTC.

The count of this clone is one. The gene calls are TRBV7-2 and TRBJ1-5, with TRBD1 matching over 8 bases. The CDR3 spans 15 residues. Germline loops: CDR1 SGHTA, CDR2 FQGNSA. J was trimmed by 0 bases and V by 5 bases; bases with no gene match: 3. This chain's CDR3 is CASSIGQGSNQPQHF. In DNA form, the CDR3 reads TGTGCCAGCAGCATAGGACAGGGTAGCAATCAGCCCCAGCATTTT.

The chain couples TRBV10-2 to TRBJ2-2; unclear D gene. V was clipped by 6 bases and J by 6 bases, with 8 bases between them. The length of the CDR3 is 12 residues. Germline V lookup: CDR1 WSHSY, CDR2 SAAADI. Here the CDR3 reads CASSELAGELFF. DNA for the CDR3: TGCGCCAGCAGCGAGCTAGCCGGGGAGCTGTTTTTT.

For the CDR3, the DNA is TGTGCCAGCAGCTCTGGGGGGGGGCGGCACACTGAAGCTTTCTTT. This encodes CASSSGGGRHTEAFF. J is TRBJ1-1 and V is TRBV7-2; possibly TRBD1 for D (6 bases). Germline CDR1 SGHTA, CDR2 FQGNSA. The CDR3 has 15 amino acids. V was pared by 4 bases and J by 3 bases, with 15 bases between.